What follows is one T cell receptor (beta chain) and its context. Its antigen is not identified. These data come from a study of PD-1 blockade in classical Hodgkin lymphoma. Study-level information: Each patient was given nivolumab 3 mg/kg through a vein every 2 weeks. Whole-study results and caveats: Those starting nivolumab under 1 year post-ASCT were excluded. The origin of the repertoire differences remains undefined, with disease activity or prior therapy as possible causes. By C4D1 there was a significant rise in CD4+ TCR diversity but not in CD8+ TCR diversity.

The CDR3 loop spans 16 amino acids. Trimming removed 0 bases from V and 4 bases from J, with 16 bases in between. Germline V gives CDR1 SGDLS, CDR2 YYNGEE. TCRdb keeps only in-frame clones here, not all; method: immunoSEQ multiplex PCR. The sample records roughly 40,000 clones, 60% to 85% being singletons. There was relapse after autologous stem cell transplantation in every patient, and there was variation in brentuximab vedotin exposure. The clonotype originates from a human donor with classical Hodgkin lymphoma. The chain links TRBV9 to TRBJ2-5; the D call may be TRBD1 or TRBD2 (5 bases each). Sequencing was performed on peripheral blood mononuclear cells (PBMCs), taken at baseline. The CDR3 is CASSVGGAGGLETQYF. DNA of the CDR3: TGTGCCAGCAGCGTAGGAGGGGCCGGTGGGTTAGAGACCCAGTACTTC.